What follows are 19 T cell receptor beta chains derived from one specimen sequenced in a study of spatial heterogeneity in lung cancer. Study conclusions and caveats: Intratumoral expanded alpha and beta TCR counts were found to track tumor mutation counts.

Antigen specificity for these receptors is unknown. Indicated time point: sample taken at primary tumor resection. Via MiXCR, TCRdb re-called the 5' RACE reads, giving one row per CDR3 protein. The repertoire includes about 9,900 distinct CDR3 sequences, under 6.5% of them detected once, and 7.1% sits in the top ten. This specimen was lung tumor tissue, taken at surgery. The receptors here all came from a female donor with early-stage non-small cell lung cancer.

The V gene is TRBV10-3, the J gene TRBJ1-2; D unclear. In germline, CDR1 is ENHRY, CDR2 SYGVKD. CDR3 length equals 14 residues. V shed 3 bases and J shed 7 bases, with 15 bases lying between them. The CDR3 spells CAISDGTRGAGYTF. The CDR3 coding sequence is TGTGCCATCAGTGACGGAACCCGGGGAGCTGGCTACACCTTC.

This chain joins TRBV7-9 and TRBJ2-3; D is ambiguous. The V gene's germline CDR1 is SEHNR and CDR2 FQNEAQ (reference sequence). V shed 2 bases and J shed 4 bases, with 7 bases lying between them. This CDR3 region has 13 residues. The CDR3, as DNA: TGTGCCAGCAGCTTAACGGGTTCAGATACGCAGTATTTT. It is translated as CASSLTGSDTQYF.

CDR3 amino acids: CASSPQGGMQETQYF. The CDR3 DNA follows: TGTGCCAGCAGCCCCCAAGGTGGAATGCAAGAGACCCAGTACTTC. The chain uses TRBV7-2 and TRBJ2-5, with D uncertain. The CDR3 contains 15 residues. Per the germline V gene, CDR1 is SGHTA and CDR2 is FQGNSA. V lost 5 bases, J lost 2 bases, and 15 bases lay in between. Filled out from reference TRBV7-2 and TRBJ2-5, the complete variable domain reads GAGVSQSPSNKVTEKGKDVELRCDPISGHTALYWYRQSLGQGLEFLIYFQGNSAPDKSGLPSDRFSAERTGGSVSTLTIQRTQQEDSAVYLCASSPQGGMQETQYFGPGTRLLVL.

This clonotype was recorded at least ten times. J is TRBJ1-6 and V is TRBV28, with D uncertain. V was pared by 9 bases and J by 7 bases, with 13 bases between. Germline CDR1 is MDHEN and CDR2 is SYDVKM. This CDR3 contains 13 residues. The CDR3 region has the DNA TGTGCCAGTCGGACCAGGTCCAATTCACCCCTCCACTTT. It specifies CASRTRSNSPLHF.

This clonotype was observed many times. The chain joins TRBV27 to TRBJ2-7; TRBD1 is a possible D gene (6 bases). CDR3 length: 13 amino acids. V was cut by 5 bases and J by 6 bases, with 14 bases left in between. The germline V gene encodes CDR1 MNHEY and CDR2 SMNVEV (reference sequence). Here the CDR3 reads CASSQGHQTEQYF. Written as DNA, the CDR3 is TGTGCCAGCAGTCAGGGACACCAGACCGAGCAGTACTTC.

Many counts were recorded for this clonotype. CDR3 nucleotide sequence: TGTGCCAGCAGCCGTATGGGAGCGAACACTGAAGCTTTCTTT. Translating gives CASSRMGANTEAFF. The rearrangement joins TRBV7-8 to TRBJ1-1; D is unresolved. The CDR3 has 14 amino acids. Deletions cut 5 bases from V and 1 base from J, with 11 bases between. Germline V gene sequence: CDR1 SGHVS, CDR2 FQNEAQ.

This sequence joins TRBV12-3 or TRBV12-4 and TRBJ1-1, with D tentatively TRBD1 (6 bases). Trimming stripped 7 bases from V and 0 bases from J, with 12 bases between. The length of the CDR3 is 14 residues. Written as DNA, the CDR3 is TGTGCCAGCAAGCCCGGACAGATGAACACTGAAGCTTTCTTT. It translates to CASKPGQMNTEAFF.

The J gene is TRBJ2-5, the V gene TRBV28, with D maybe TRBD1 (5 bases). The CDR3 length is 15 residues. CDR1 and CDR2 (germline): MDHEN, SYDVKM. The V end lost 2 bases, the J end lost 5 bases, and 15 bases lay between the germline ends. The CDR3 bases are TGTGCCAGCAGTTTAGGACAAATCTCGCCGGAGACCCAGTACTTC. This sequence encodes CASSLGQISPETQYF.

Of note for this clonotype: This may be a read error, as it is one base from a much larger clone. The V gene is TRBV4-1, the J gene TRBJ1-3, with D possibly matching TRBD1 (6 bases). Trimming stripped 2 bases from V and 5 bases from J, with 19 bases between. CDR1 is MGHRA, CDR2 YSYEKL, per germline. CDR3 length equals 17 residues. The CDR3 bases are TGCGCCAGCAGCCAACTCTGGACAGCTACCATTAGAAACACCATATATTTT. Residues: CASSQLWTATIRNTIYF.

This clonotype is classed as medium-sized. V is TRBV20-1 and J is TRBJ1-5, with 9 bases identical to TRBD1. V trimming: 3 bases; J trimming: 0 bases; junction bases outside the gene matches: 3. The CDR3 covers 15 residues. CDR1 DFQATT and CDR2 SNEGSKA come from the germline V gene (reference sequence). CDR3 nucleotides: TGCAGTGCTAGGGGACAGGGACATAGCAATCAGCCCCAGCATTTT. It specifies CSARGQGHSNQPQHF.

This clonotype was observed at least ten times. The CDR3 DNA reads as TGTGCCAGCAGCTTATTACGGGACTACAATGAGCAGTTCTTC. It translates to CASSLLRDYNEQFF. V and J are TRBV7-2 and TRBJ2-1; tentative D call: TRBD2 (5 bases). V was pared by 2 bases and J by 3 bases, with 8 bases between. Germline CDR1 SGHTA, CDR2 FQGNSA. The CDR3 loop spans 14 amino acids.

In its sample, this clonotype was seen many times. This chain connects TRBV30 to TRBJ2-7; D may be TRBD1 (5 bases). There are 15 residues in the CDR3. Germline V gene sequence: CDR1 GTSNPN, CDR2 SVGIG (reference sequence). Trimming removed 5 bases from V and 1 base from J, with 18 bases in between. CDR3 DNA sequence: TGTGCCTGGGGCCCCGGACACGGAACTTCCTACGAGCAGTACTTC. Its protein is CAWGPGHGTSYEQYF.

The genes are TRBV7-2 and TRBJ2-7; 9 positions agree with TRBD1. Germline V lookup: CDR1 SGHTA, CDR2 FQGNSA. V was pared by 1 base and J by 2 bases, with 3 bases of the junction left unmatched. The CDR3 runs to 15 residues. CDR3 protein: CASSLGGTGPYEQYV. The CDR3 DNA is TGTGCCAGCAGCTTAGGAGGGACAGGGCCCTACGAGCAGTACGTC.

This clonotype rates as medium-sized. This chain links TRBV5-6 with TRBJ2-3, with unresolved D. The CDR3 extends over 11 amino acids. Trimming removed 2 bases at V and 11 bases at J, with 9 bases between. The germline V gene has CDR1 SGHDT and CDR2 YYEEEE. The CDR3 protein is CASSFPVRQYF. For the CDR3, the DNA is TGTGCCAGCAGCTTCCCGGTACGGCAGTATTTT.

This clonotype was counted many times. J is TRBJ2-1 and V is TRBV7-2; D is perhaps TRBD2 (6 bases). V lost 2 bases and J 2 bases, leaving 16 bases between the germline ends. From germline, CDR1 is SGHTA and CDR2 FQGNSA. The CDR3 extends over 17 amino acids. CDR3 DNA sequence: TGTGCCAGCAGCTTACAGTCAGGAGGGCCCCCCTACAATGAGCAGTTCTTC. As protein: CASSLQSGGPPYNEQFF.

Many counts were recorded for this clonotype. The gene calls are TRBV11-3 and TRBJ2-2; D is possibly TRBD2 (6 bases). The CDR3 spans 15 residues. Trimming cost V 2 bases and J 6 bases, with 13 bases left between them. Germline V lookup: CDR1 SGHNT, CDR2 YENEEA. Here the CDR3 reads CASSLLGSDAGELFF. CDR3 DNA sequence: TGTGCCAGCAGCTTACTCGGGAGTGACGCCGGGGAGCTGTTTTTT.

Sample share makes this clonotype medium-sized. CDR3: CASSSLASSYNEQFF. The CDR3 bases are TGTGCCAGCAGCTCACTAGCGTCCTCCTACAATGAGCAGTTCTTC. The chain recombines TRBV7-2 with TRBJ2-1; 7 bases map to TRBD2. With 4 bases clipped from V and 0 bases from J, the junction kept 3 bases outside the gene matches. Germline values: CDR1 SGHTA, CDR2 FQGNSA. This CDR3 region has 15 residues.

In its sample, this clonotype was seen many times. Written as DNA, the CDR3 is TGTGCCAGCAGCTTAGGAGGGACAGGGAGGGGTTACGAGCAGTACTTC. This codes for CASSLGGTGRGYEQYF. The chain uses TRBV7-6 and TRBJ2-7; 9 bases line up with TRBD1. Trimming removed 1 base from V and 4 bases from J; junction bases left unmatched: 8. This CDR3 comprises 16 residues. Germline assignment: CDR1 SGHVS and CDR2 FNYEAQ.

This chain uses TRBV5-1 with TRBJ2-7; maybe TRBD1 (6 bases). V shed 4 bases and J shed 4 bases, with 18 bases lying between them. CDR3 length: 15 amino acids. Germline V gene data show CDR1 as SGHRS and CDR2 as YFSETQ. As DNA, the CDR3 is TGCGCCAGCAGCCCTCATGGGGGCTTTCAATACGAGCAGTACTTC. It specifies CASSPHGGFQYEQYF.